A single sample is the source of the 26 T cell receptor beta chains below, sequenced in a study of blood T cell repertoires in COVID-19 (dated by TCRdb to about 2020). Libraries were built with the immunoSEQ multiplex PCR assay. Not all clones reach the TCRdb copy of this immuneACCESS table, which keeps in-frame sequences only. Checked studies attribute under half of the gap to unresolved V genes and leave the rest unexplained. Across this sample there are 150,000 to 180,000 clones, with about 88% seen only once. About 7.7% of the sample is in the top ten clones. The specimen was PBMCs or T cells enriched from blood (not recorded which). Receptor source: a man aged 50 to 59 who had recovered from COVID-19.

The chain is built from TRBV5-5 and TRBJ1-2; D gene ambiguous. The CDR3 is made up of 16 amino acids. Germline CDR1 is SGHKS and CDR2 is YYEKEE (reference sequence). V gave up 0 bases and J gave up 1 base, with 13 bases separating them. The CDR3 sequence is CASSLETVPLNYGYTF. The CDR3 DNA sequence: TGTGCCAGCAGCTTGGAAACAGTCCCCCTTAACTATGGCTACACCTTC.

This clone occurred once. This chain connects TRBV5-1 to TRBJ1-4; D perhaps matches TRBD1 (6 bases). V lost 1 base and J 7 bases, leaving 17 bases between the germline ends. CDR1 and CDR2 (germline): SGHRS, YFSETQ. The CDR3 is 16 residues long. This CDR3 is CASSLTTGLRGEKLFF. CDR3 DNA: TGCGCCAGCAGCTTGACGACAGGCCTAAGGGGTGAAAAACTGTTTTTT. Looking up the rest from reference TRBV5-1 and TRBJ1-4 gives the full variable domain: KAGVTQTPRYLIKTRGQQVTLSCSPISGHRSVSWYQQTPGQGLQFLFEYFSETQRNKGNFPGRFSGRQFSNSRSEMNVSTLELGDSALYLCASSLTTGLRGEKLFFGSGTQLSVL.

The CDR3 DNA reads TGTGCCAGCAGTGGGGCCGACAGCTCTGGAAACACCATATATTTT. This codes for CASSGADSSGNTIYF. V is TRBV2 and J is TRBJ1-3; D possibly corresponds to TRBD1 (5 bases). The CDR3 runs to 15 residues. The germline CDR1 and CDR2 sequences are SNHLY and FYNNEI. V lost 4 bases, J lost 0 bases, and 10 bases lay in between.

The rearrangement joins TRBV24-1 to TRBJ2-1, with TRBD2 matching over 7 bases. V dropped 1 base and J dropped 12; count of bases not matched to a gene: 2. This CDR3 comprises 12 residues. Germline V gives CDR1 KGHDR, CDR2 SFDVKD. This chain's CDR3 is CATSDFGGSQFF. CDR3 in DNA: TGTGCCACCAGTGATTTCGGGGGGTCGCAGTTCTTC.

The chain carries TRBV7-2 and TRBJ2-4; TRBD1 is a possible D gene (5 bases). CDR1 and CDR2 from the germline V gene are SGHTA and FQGNSA. V was trimmed by 5 bases and J by 0 bases, leaving 11 bases between them. CDR3 length equals 15 residues. CDR3 sequence: CASSPDRLAKNIQYF. The DNA of the CDR3 is TGTGCCAGCAGCCCAGACAGACTAGCCAAAAACATTCAGTACTTC.

The rearrangement uses TRBV7-8 and TRBJ2-3; 12 bases are a match to TRBD2. CDR1 is SGHVS, CDR2 FQNEAQ, per germline. J was trimmed by 5 bases and V by 0 bases; bases with no gene match: 3. The CDR3 runs to 16 residues. The CDR3 coding sequence is TGTGCCAGCAGCTTAGCGGCTAGCGGGGGGGTAGATACGCAGTATTTT. Its translation is CASSLAASGGVDTQYF.

V usage is TRBV6-5 and J usage is TRBJ1-1; possible D gene TRBD1, 6 bases. V was clipped by 4 bases and J by 4 bases, with 13 bases between them. CDR1 is MNHEY and CDR2 is SVGAGI in the germline V gene. The CDR3 spans 14 residues. The CDR3 sequence: CASSFRDIGTEAFF. The CDR3 nucleotides are TGTGCCAGCAGTTTCAGGGACATCGGCACTGAAGCTTTCTTT.

The chain couples TRBV27 to TRBJ1-6; tentative D call: TRBD1 (6 bases). The V and J ends lost 2 bases and 7 bases respectively, with 12 bases between them. This CDR3 contains 15 residues. Germline assignment: CDR1 MNHEY and CDR2 SMNVEV (reference sequence). The CDR3 reads CASSLTGQSNSPLHF. CDR3 coding DNA: TGTGCCAGCAGTTTAACCGGACAGTCAAATTCACCCCTCCACTTT.

The rearrangement uses TRBV4-3 and TRBJ1-4, with D unclear. Germline V gene data show CDR1 as LGHNA and CDR2 as YSLEER. There are 15 residues in the CDR3. Trimming stripped 4 bases from V and 2 bases from J, with 11 bases between. CDR3 region: CASSRDARTNEKLFF. CDR3 coding DNA: TGCGCCAGCAGCCGAGACGCTAGGACTAATGAAAAACTGTTTTTT.

CDR3: CASSLVPRTSHRTDTQYF. In DNA form, the CDR3 reads TGTGCCAGCAGCTTAGTCCCCCGGACTAGCCACCGCACAGATACGCAGTATTTT. This rearrangement joins TRBV11-2 to TRBJ2-3, with 8 positions matching TRBD2. In germline, CDR1 is SGHAT, CDR2 FQNNGV. After removal of 1 base from V and 1 base from J, the junction contained 10 bases not matched to a gene. This CDR3 is built from 18 residues.

This rearrangement joins TRBV5-6 to TRBJ1-1; 8 bases are a match to TRBD1. CDR3 size: 14 residues. In germline, CDR1 is SGHDT, CDR2 YYEEEE. V was clipped by 6 bases and J by 1 base; unmatched bases: 5. In nucleotides, the CDR3 is TGTGCCAGCACCCGGACAGGGAGGAACACTGAAGCTTTCTTT. It is translated as CASTRTGRNTEAFF.

This chain connects TRBV29-1 to TRBJ2-1; 8 bases agree with TRBD1. Germline assignment: CDR1 SQVTM and CDR2 ANQGSEA. The CDR3 runs 14 residues. The ends lost 1 base at V and 7 bases at J; junction bases unmatched: 6. The chain's CDR3 is CSVEVQGGRNEQFF. The CDR3 DNA reads TGCAGCGTTGAAGTACAGGGGGGAAGGAATGAGCAGTTCTTC.

This chain uses TRBV5-1 with TRBJ1-2; maybe TRBD1 (6 bases). The germline CDR1 and CDR2 sequences are SGHRS and YFSETQ. This CDR3 spans 15 amino acids. The V end lost 1 base, the J end lost 3 bases, and 13 bases lay between the germline ends. CDR3 region: CASSLYLAGDYGYTF. Written as DNA, the CDR3 is TGCGCCAGCAGCTTGTACTTAGCAGGGGACTATGGCTACACCTTC.

The rearrangement uses TRBV19 and TRBJ1-2, with a weak D call TRBD1 (6 bases). CDR3 length equals 16 residues. Germline V gene data show CDR1 as LNHDA and CDR2 as SQIVND (reference sequence). The ends were cut back, 5 bases at V and 3 bases at J, with 19 bases in the middle. As DNA, the CDR3 is TGTGCCAGTAGTGCCAGGGGAGGGGTCGGGGACTATGGCTACACCTTC. This translates into CASSARGGVGDYGYTF.

CDR3 in amino acids: CASSQDQGLVQETQYF. As DNA, the CDR3 is TGTGCCAGCAGCCAAGATCAGGGACTAGTGCAAGAGACCCAGTACTTC. The V and J genes are TRBV3-1 (or the pseudogene TRBV3-2) and TRBJ2-5, with 8 positions matching TRBD2. The germline gives CDR1 LGHDT, CDR2 YNNKEL (reference sequence). There are 16 residues in the CDR3. V was pared by 0 bases and J by 2 bases, with 5 bases of the junction left unmatched.

This chain joins TRBV11-3 and TRBJ1-1; TRBD1 matches 8 bases. The ends lost 3 bases at V and 4 bases at J; junction bases unmatched: 4. The germline V gene has CDR1 SGHNT and CDR2 YENEEA. This CDR3 has 14 residues. CDR3 sequence (DNA): TGTGCCAGCAGCTTCAAGGACAGGGCCACTGAAGCTTTCTTT. This encodes CASSFKDRATEAFF.

V and J are TRBV14 and TRBJ1-5, with TRBD1 identical over 9 bases. The CDR3 contains 15 residues. Trimming took 1 base from V and 2 from J; bases not matched to a gene: 0. Germline CDR1 reads SGHDN; CDR2 reads FVKESK. CDR3 region: CASSQGTGGNQPQHF. CDR3 DNA sequence: TGTGCCAGCAGCCAAGGGACAGGGGGCAATCAGCCCCAGCATTTT.

This chain links TRBV6-4 with TRBJ2-7, with a weak D call TRBD1 (6 bases). Trimming removed 6 bases from V and 2 bases from J, with 17 bases in between. The CDR3 is 15 residues long. From germline, CDR1 is MRHNA and CDR2 SNTAGT. The CDR3 DNA reads as TGTGCCAGCAGACACGAGGACAGAGGCCCCTACGAGCAGTACTTC. Its translation: CASRHEDRGPYEQYF.

This clone was seen once. V and J are TRBV19 and TRBJ1-1, with 8 bases aligning to TRBD1. Per germline, CDR1 LNHDA and CDR2 SQIVND (reference sequence). J was trimmed by 6 bases and V by 3 bases; bases with no gene match: 9. The CDR3 totals 15 residues. The CDR3 region has the DNA TGTGCCAGTAGTATCCCCGGACAGGGCAGGGCTGAAGCTTTCTTT. It specifies CASSIPGQGRAEAFF.

This clone was picked up one time. The V call is TRBV30, the J call TRBJ1-1, with D unresolved. Germline V lookup: CDR1 GTSNPN, CDR2 SVGIG (reference sequence). V lost 6 bases, J lost 5 bases, and 10 bases lay in between. This CDR3 region has 11 residues. CDR3 sequence reads: CACQARTEAFF. CDR3 nucleotides: TGTGCCTGCCAGGCGAGAACTGAAGCTTTCTTT.

This chain uses TRBV7-3 with TRBJ1-6; D may be TRBD1 (6 bases). The CDR3 sequence is 14 residues long. CDR1 is SGHTA and CDR2 is FQGTGA in the germline V gene. V lost 5 bases, J lost 9 bases, and 14 bases lay in between. The chain's CDR3 is CASSLTGSGSPLHF. CDR3 nucleotide sequence: TGTGCCAGCAGCCTCACAGGGTCGGGTTCACCCCTCCACTTT. Full variable domain (outside the CDR3, taken from reference TRBV7-3 and TRBJ1-6): GAGVSQTPSNKVTEKGKYVELRCDPISGHTALYWYRQSLGQGPEFLIYFQGTGAADDSGLPNDRFFAVRPEGSVSTLKIQRTERGDSAVYLCASSLTGSGSPLHFGNGTRLTVT.

The rearrangement links TRBV6-5 to TRBJ1-2; D may be TRBD1 (5 bases). CDR1 is MNHEY and CDR2 is SVGAGI in the germline V gene. V lost 0 bases, J lost 6 bases, and 17 bases lay in between. The CDR3 is made up of 16 amino acids. CDR3 bases: TGTGCCAGCAGTTACTCCGGGAGAGGGGTCGGGAATGGCTACACCTTC. Translation: CASSYSGRGVGNGYTF.

This chain links TRBV2 with TRBJ1-4; 11 bases agree with TRBD1. This CDR3 is 15 amino acids long. V gave up 3 bases and J gave up 7 bases; unmatched junction bases: 4. Germline V CDR1 and CDR2: SNHLY, FYNNEI. In DNA, the CDR3 is TGTGCCAGCAGTGATCGGACAGGGGGCGTTGAAAAACTGTTTTTT. This translates into CASSDRTGGVEKLFF.

This chain joins TRBV2 and TRBJ1-5, with 11 bases that match TRBD1. Trimming removed 7 bases from V and 7 bases from J; junction bases left unmatched: 6. The germline V gene has CDR1 SNHLY and CDR2 FYNNEI. The CDR3 totals 14 residues. The CDR3 sequence is CASIGQGANQPQHF. In DNA, the CDR3 is TGTGCCAGCATTGGACAGGGGGCTAACCAGCCCCAGCATTTT.

The chain employs TRBV4-2 and TRBJ2-3; 8 bases align to TRBD1. The germline gives CDR1 LGHNA, CDR2 YNFKEQ. This CDR3 contains 17 residues. J lost 1 base, V lost 4 bases, and 10 bases had no gene match. CDR3 bases: TGTGCCAGCAGCCTAAGCCCCCCGGGACAGGGCACAGATACGCAGTATTTT. It specifies CASSLSPPGQGTDTQYF.

In its sample, this clone was seen a few times. The rearrangement uses TRBV5-1 and TRBJ2-5, with 8 bases lining up with TRBD2. Unmatched junction bases numbered 9, after V lost 6 bases and J lost 5 bases. The CDR3 extends over 14 amino acids. Germline assignment: CDR1 SGHRS and CDR2 YFSETQ. CDR3 loop: CASMVSGARETQYF. The CDR3 DNA follows: TGCGCCAGCATGGTTAGCGGGGCCAGGGAGACCCAGTACTTC.